The TCR beta chain under discussion was sequenced for a study of radiotherapy plus CTLA-4 blockade in lung cancer. Study details: Of the patients, about 20% showed objective responses and under 40% attained disease control. Study-wide results and caveats: Alongside interferon-beta, early blood T cell clone dynamics were reportedly the best predictor of response.

Produced via immunoSEQ multiplex PCR; TCRdb's table is partial and in-frame only. The sample has roughly 120,000 clones; more than 65% are singletons. Enrolled patients, whose metastatic non-small-cell lung cancer was chemo-refractory, received focal radiation plus CTLA-4 blockade with ipilimumab. To note about this clone: What it recognizes is unknown.

CDR1 is SEHNR, CDR2 FQNEAQ, per germline (reference sequence). V was trimmed by 3 bases and J by 4 bases, leaving 18 bases between them. The CDR3 is made up of 16 amino acids. This material consisted of peripheral blood, taken from a patient treated with radiotherapy plus ipilimumab. The clonotype comes from a human donor with non-small cell lung cancer that progressed on radiotherapy plus ipilimumab. Some clones in this sample may be carry-over from other donors' samples. The chain employs TRBV7-9 and TRBJ1-1, with D possibly being TRBD1 (5 bases). CDR3: CASSFKIGSGGTEAFF. Here the CDR3 DNA reads TGTGCCAGCAGCTTTAAAATAGGGAGCGGGGGCACTGAAGCTTTCTTT.